The 27 T cell receptor beta chains listed next were all sequenced from one sample in a study of PD-1 blockade in classical Hodgkin lymphoma (dated by TCRdb to about 2020). The sample's time point label, decoded: cycle 4 day 1 (C4D1), after less than seven weeks of nivolumab. Relapse after autologous stem cell transplantation had occurred in all trial patients, and cohorts A, B and C were distinguished by prior brentuximab vedotin exposure. Preparation of the library involved the immunoSEQ multiplex PCR assay. The clones in this table, taken by TCRdb from immuneACCESS, are in-frame only. Not every clone is retained; where verified, under half of the shortfall comes from an unresolved V gene, and the cause of the rest is unknown. Recorded for this sample are about 50,000 clones; around 90% of them occurred a single time. In total, the top ten clones hold approximately 13% of the sample. This specimen was peripheral blood mononuclear cells (PBMCs), taken before the fourth cycle of nivolumab. These receptors all come from a human donor with classical Hodgkin lymphoma.

The sample holds a few counts of this clone. This chain uses TRBV18 with TRBJ1-1; maybe TRBD1 (5 bases). Germline V lookup: CDR1 KGHSH, CDR2 LQKENI. This CDR3 is 16 amino acids long. The V and J ends lost 3 bases and 1 base respectively, with 15 bases between them. CDR3 protein: CASSPVRGIRNTEAFF. CDR3 in DNA: TGTGCCAGCTCACCTGTACGGGGGATAAGGAACACTGAAGCTTTCTTT.

This chain links TRBV19 with TRBJ2-3, with D perhaps TRBD2 (6 bases). Between the trimmed V and J ends, which lost 3 bases and 0 bases, there was a span of 19 bases. Germline lookup yields CDR1 LNHDA and CDR2 SQIVND (reference sequence). The CDR3 covers 18 residues. DNA for the CDR3: TGTGCCAGTAGTATTAGGGTAGTAGCGGCCTTTAGCACAGATACGCAGTATTTT. This codes for CASSIRVVAAFSTDTQYF.

This chain uses TRBV6-1 with TRBJ1-2, with D perhaps matching TRBD1 (5 bases). The V gene lost 3 bases and the J gene lost 0 bases, with 11 bases spanning the gap. The CDR3 is 15 amino acids. Per the germline V gene, CDR1 is MNHNS and CDR2 is SASEGT. CDR3 nucleotides: TGTGCCAGCAGTGAGCAGGGTTTAGCTAACTATGGCTACACCTTC. It specifies CASSEQGLANYGYTF.

This sequence joins TRBV29-1 and TRBJ2-5; tentatively, D is TRBD1 (6 bases). V was trimmed by 3 bases and J by 5 bases, leaving 16 bases between them. CDR3 size: 14 residues. Germline loops: CDR1 SQVTM, CDR2 ANQGSEA. CDR3 in amino acids: CSVDGGRGGETQYF. CDR3 DNA sequence: TGCAGCGTTGATGGTGGCAGGGGCGGGGAGACCCAGTACTTC.

The chain recombines TRBV6-1 with TRBJ2-5; a possible D gene is TRBD2 (6 bases). The germline CDR1 and CDR2 sequences are MNHNS and SASEGT. With 4 bases removed from V and 4 bases from J, the gap between germline ends came to 13 bases. The CDR3 totals 14 residues. The CDR3 nucleotides read TGTGCCAGCAGTGTCATAGCGGCGGGAGAGACCCAGTACTTC. Its protein is CASSVIAAGETQYF.

This chain joins TRBV6-5 and TRBJ2-3; TRBD2 matches at 13 bases. Germline assignment: CDR1 MNHEY and CDR2 SVGAGI. The CDR3 spans 16 residues. V trimming: 4 bases; J trimming: 4 bases; junction bases outside the gene matches: 5. This chain's CDR3 is CASSLLAGGPADTQYF. The CDR3 region has the DNA TGTGCCAGCAGTTTACTAGCGGGAGGGCCTGCAGATACGCAGTATTTT.

The chain uses TRBV14 and TRBJ2-7, with D possibly matching TRBD1 (6 bases). Trimming took off 2 bases at V and 1 base at J, with 15 bases between the two ends. Germline CDR1 is SGHDN and CDR2 is FVKESK. This CDR3 contains 16 residues. The CDR3 sequence is CASSQTTGHFSYEQYF. The CDR3 nucleotides are TGTGCCAGCAGCCAAACCACAGGGCATTTTTCCTACGAGCAGTACTTC.

This chain joins TRBV25-1 and TRBJ2-3; D ambiguous. The V and J ends lost 4 bases and 4 bases respectively, with 9 bases between them. In germline, CDR1 is MGHDK, CDR2 SYGVNS. The CDR3 is 13 amino acids. CDR3 protein: CASSALAPDTQYF. CDR3 DNA: TGTGCCAGCAGTGCCCTTGCTCCAGATACGCAGTATTTT.

V is TRBV5-1 and J is TRBJ2-7, with D maybe TRBD1 (6 bases). The V and J ends lost 3 bases and 2 bases respectively, with 15 bases between them. The CDR3 sequence is 15 residues long. Germline V lookup: CDR1 SGHRS, CDR2 YFSETQ. CDR3 nucleotide sequence: TGCGCCAGCAGCTCATCACAGGGATCGGCCTACGAGCAGTACTTC. Its protein is CASSSSQGSAYEQYF.

The chain carries TRBV7-2 and TRBJ1-5, with 7 positions matching TRBD1. The CDR3 covers 14 residues. Germline-derived CDR1 and CDR2 are SGHTA and FQGNSA. V trimming: 5 bases; J trimming: 4 bases; junction bases outside the gene matches: 5. The CDR3 nucleotides are TGTGCCAGCAGCCCGGGACAGTTAAATCAGCCCCAGCATTTT. Its protein product is CASSPGQLNQPQHF.

V usage is TRBV11-3 and J usage is TRBJ2-3; possibly TRBD2 for D (5 bases). Germline CDR1 SGHNT, CDR2 YENEEA. The CDR3 is 14 amino acids. Trimming shortened V by 8 bases and J by 2 bases, and 14 bases separated the two germline ends. CDR3 sequence reads: CASAGLGPTDTQYF. CDR3 bases: TGTGCCAGCGCCGGACTGGGCCCCACAGATACGCAGTATTTT.

V gene TRBV28 combines with J gene TRBJ1-4; the D gene is possibly TRBD1 (6 bases). Germline assignment: CDR1 MDHEN and CDR2 SYDVKM. The CDR3 is made up of 13 amino acids. Trimming took off 2 bases at V and 6 bases at J, with 7 bases between the two ends. CDR3 residues: CASSLRTDEKLFF. The CDR3 region has the DNA TGTGCCAGCAGTTTACGGACAGATGAAAAACTGTTTTTT.

This chain connects TRBV19 to TRBJ2-7; D unresolved. CDR1 is LNHDA, CDR2 SQIVND, per germline (reference sequence). Deletions cut 3 bases from V and 0 bases from J, with 6 bases between. The CDR3 is made up of 13 amino acids. This chain's CDR3 is CASSITDSYEQYF. CDR3 coding DNA: TGTGCCAGTAGTATTACGGACTCCTACGAGCAGTACTTC. The variable domain in full, completed from reference TRBV19 and TRBJ2-7, reads DGGITQSPKYLFRKEGQNVTLSCEQNLNHDAMYWYRQDPGQGLRLIYYSQIVNDFQKGDIAEGYSVSREKKESFPLTVTSAQKNPTAFYLCASSITDSYEQYFGPGTRLTVT.

The gene calls are TRBV19 and TRBJ2-1; 12 nucleotides match TRBD2. The CDR3 is 14 residues long. Germline lookup yields CDR1 LNHDA and CDR2 SQIVND (reference sequence). V trimming: 6 bases; J trimming: 5 bases; junction bases outside the gene matches: 2. The DNA of the CDR3 is TGTGCCAGTAGGACTAGCGGGGGAAACAATGAGCAGTTCTTC. Its translation is CASRTSGGNNEQFF.

This clone came up a few times. V gene TRBV28 combines with J gene TRBJ1-5, with D hard to call. This CDR3 is 14 amino acids long. Germline V gene sequence: CDR1 MDHEN, CDR2 SYDVKM. V lost 3 bases and J lost 3, with 9 bases in between. The CDR3 loop is CASSFRGVNQPQHF. Here the CDR3 DNA reads TGTGCCAGCAGTTTCCGCGGGGTCAATCAGCCCCAGCATTTT.

The V gene is TRBV9, the J gene TRBJ2-5; no clear D gene. The CDR3 spans 16 residues. V lost 0 bases and J 1 base, leaving 13 bases between the germline ends. Per the germline V gene, CDR1 is SGDLS and CDR2 is YYNGEE. The CDR3 region is CASSVGTATGQETQYF. In nucleotides, the CDR3 is TGTGCCAGCAGCGTAGGGACCGCCACCGGCCAAGAGACCCAGTACTTC.

The table lists this clone with a count of one. V usage is TRBV11-3 and J usage is TRBJ2-4; perhaps D is TRBD1 or TRBD2 (6 bases each). Trimming left V 5 bases short and J 8 bases short, with 13 bases between. The CDR3 has 13 amino acids. Germline CDR1 reads SGHNT; CDR2 reads YENEEA. The CDR3 nucleotides read TGTGCCAGCAGCCTCGGAGGGGGAGACATTCAGTACTTC. Its protein is CASSLGGGDIQYF.

The V gene is TRBV27, the J gene TRBJ1-6, with D unclear. Between the trimmed V and J ends, which lost 6 bases and 3 bases, there was a span of 9 bases. CDR1 is MNHEY, CDR2 SMNVEV, per germline (reference sequence). This CDR3 region has 14 residues. CDR3 in DNA: TGTGCCAGCAGCCCGACCCACTATAATTCACCCCTCCACTTT. This gives the protein CASSPTHYNSPLHF.

V and J are TRBV28 and TRBJ2-7, with TRBD1 matching 7 bases. V shed 6 bases, J shed 2 bases, and the junction held 10 bases outside the gene matches. This CDR3 region has 15 residues. Germline V CDR1 and CDR2: MDHEN, SYDVKM. DNA of the CDR3: TGTGCCAGCAGGTCAGGACAGGTTGGAGCCTACGAGCAGTACTTC. Encoded protein: CASRSGQVGAYEQYF.

The V and J genes are TRBV10-3 and TRBJ1-4; no definite D call. The CDR3 consists of 16 residues. Germline values: CDR1 ENHRY, CDR2 SYGVKD. The V end lost 2 bases, the J end lost 0 bases, and 10 bases lay between the germline ends. The CDR3 here is CAISETAIATNEKLFF. In DNA form, the CDR3 reads TGTGCCATCAGTGAGACAGCAATTGCAACTAATGAAAAACTGTTTTTT.

The chain is built from TRBV11-2 and TRBJ2-7; the match to TRBD1 covers 9 bases. The CDR3 contains 15 residues. The trim removed 7 bases at V and 3 bases at J, leaving 10 bases unmatched. Germline V lookup: CDR1 SGHAT, CDR2 FQNNGV. The CDR3 is CASILTGQGIYEQYF. CDR3 nucleotide sequence: TGTGCCAGCATCCTCACCGGACAGGGGATCTACGAGCAGTACTTC.

The J gene is TRBJ2-1, the V gene TRBV11-3; 8 bases align to TRBD2. The length of the CDR3 is 17 residues. The ends lost 0 bases at V and 3 bases at J; junction bases unmatched: 7. CDR1 and CDR2 (germline): SGHNT, YENEEA. The CDR3 nucleotides read TGTGCCAGCAGCTTAGAAATGTCTAGCGGGCTCTACAATGAGCAGTTCTTC. This codes for CASSLEMSSGLYNEQFF.

A few counts support this clone. The J gene is TRBJ2-2, the V gene TRBV18; D gene ambiguous. The CDR3 sequence is 14 residues long. CDR1 is KGHSH and CDR2 is LQKENI in the germline V gene. The V end was cut by 3 bases, the J end by 1 base, with 6 bases between. The CDR3 DNA reads TGTGCCAGCTCACCGCTCGGGAACACCGGGGAGCTGTTTTTT. It encodes CASSPLGNTGELFF.

This chain connects TRBV29-1 to TRBJ2-7, with 9 bases that match TRBD1. This CDR3 is built from 14 residues. After removal of 6 bases from V and 1 base from J, the junction contained 7 bases not matched to a gene. Germline V CDR1 and CDR2: SQVTM, ANQGSEA. CDR3: CSVSRQGGSYEQYF. The DNA of the CDR3 is TGCAGCGTGAGCCGACAGGGGGGGTCCTACGAGCAGTACTTC.

The V and J genes are TRBV20-1 and TRBJ2-7, with 7 bases identical to TRBD1. From germline, CDR1 is DFQATT and CDR2 SNEGSKA (reference sequence). This CDR3 spans 11 amino acids. The DNA for the CDR3 is TGCGCCACAGGGGCGGGTTACGAGCAGTACTTC. Protein sequence: CATGAGYEQYF.

The V and J genes are TRBV10-3 and TRBJ2-1; 7 bases are shared with TRBD2. Trimming took 7 bases from V and 0 from J; bases not matched to a gene: 9. This CDR3 region has 16 residues. The germline V gene encodes CDR1 ENHRY and CDR2 SYGVKD. In nucleotides, the CDR3 is TGTGCCATCACCCAAACTAGCGCCCGCTCCTACAATGAGCAGTTCTTC. It yields the protein CAITQTSARSYNEQFF.

The gene calls are TRBV6-6 and TRBJ1-5, with 8 bases lining up with TRBD1. The CDR3 consists of 14 residues. Trimming at V came to 6 bases and at J to 5 bases, leaving 6 bases not matched to a gene. Germline assignment: CDR1 MNHNY and CDR2 SVGAGI (reference sequence). This CDR3 reads CASRGGQGYQPQHF. The CDR3, as DNA: TGTGCCAGCAGGGGAGGACAGGGCTATCAGCCCCAGCATTTT.